One sample yielded the 7 T cell receptor beta chains listed below, sequenced in a study of immune characterization of retroperitoneal liposarcoma. TCRdb processed the PCR reads anew with MiXCR; each CDR3 protein has one entry. The repertoire holds about 1,600 distinct CDR3 sequences, less than 60% seen once, with 30% to 40% in the top ten. What was sequenced was tumor tissue. The receptors derive from a female donor with retroperitoneal liposarcoma.

This clonotype occurred once. J is TRBJ2-1 and V is TRBV11-3; 13 bases line up with TRBD2. This CDR3 spans 19 amino acids. Germline CDR1 and CDR2: SGHNT and YENEEA. Germline trimming cut 3 bases from V and 1 base from J; bases unmatched to any gene: 9. In nucleotides, the CDR3 is TGTGCCAGCAGCTTGTGGCCCGGGACTAGCGGGAAATCCTACAATGAGCAGTTCTTC. Translated: CASSLWPGTSGKSYNEQFF.

In this sample, this clonotype turned up a few times. This chain uses TRBV6-1 with TRBJ2-1; D ambiguous. The assigned J gene may be wrong: the sequence end matches TRBJ2-7 better. The CDR3 extends over 14 amino acids. CDR1 and CDR2 (germline): MNHNS, SASEGT. The CDR3: CASSPRSPPYEQYF. CDR3 bases: TGTGCCAGCAGTCCACGGAGTCCACCCTACGAGCAGTACTTC.

This clonotype has more than one count but fewer than ten. The rearrangement uses TRBV6-5 and TRBJ2-3; D may be TRBD2 (6 bases). The CDR3 is made up of 16 amino acids. The germline V gene encodes CDR1 MNHEY and CDR2 SVGAGI. Trimming shortened V by 0 bases and J by 1 base, and 11 bases separated the two germline ends. CDR3 bases: TGTGCCAGCAGTTACTCGGGACTGAGGGGCACAGATACGCAGTATTTT. As protein: CASSYSGLRGTDTQYF.

This sequence joins TRBV7-6 and TRBJ2-5; D is ambiguous. The assigned J gene may be wrong: the sequence end matches TRBJ2-1 better. The germline V gene encodes CDR1 SGHVS and CDR2 FNYEAQ. The CDR3 loop spans 16 amino acids. CDR3 DNA sequence: TGTGCCAGCAGCCCACCGACTTTCGACTTTTACAATGAGCAGTTCTTC. Protein sequence: CASSPPTFDFYNEQFF.

The chain uses TRBV6-1 and TRBJ2-1; TRBD2 matches 9 bases. The CDR3 totals 16 residues. Germline CDR1 MNHNS, CDR2 SASEGT. Trimming removed 1 base from V and 7 bases from J; junction bases left unmatched: 8. In nucleotides, the CDR3 is TGTGCCAGCAGTGAAGAGGCTAGCGGGATAGGTAATGAGCAGTTCTTC. Its translation is CASSEEASGIGNEQFF.

The rearrangement uses TRBV12-3 or TRBV12-4 and TRBJ2-5; TRBD1 agrees at 9 bases. J was trimmed by 2 bases and V by 6 bases; bases with no gene match: 10. The CDR3 loop spans 16 amino acids. CDR3 DNA sequence: TGTGCCAGCAGCCGGACAGGGGTCCCCCAACAAGAGACCCAGTACTTC. This encodes CASSRTGVPQQETQYF.

This clonotype was recorded a few times. The J gene is TRBJ2-1, the V gene TRBV6-1, with D tentatively TRBD2 (5 bases). The CDR3 runs 13 residues. Germline V gives CDR1 MNHNS, CDR2 SASEGT. Trimming cost V 5 bases and J 13 bases, with 18 bases left between them. CDR3 loop: CASSLRAVETQFF. The CDR3 DNA reads as TGTGCCAGCAGTTTGAGGGCGGTGGAGACCCAGTTCTTC.